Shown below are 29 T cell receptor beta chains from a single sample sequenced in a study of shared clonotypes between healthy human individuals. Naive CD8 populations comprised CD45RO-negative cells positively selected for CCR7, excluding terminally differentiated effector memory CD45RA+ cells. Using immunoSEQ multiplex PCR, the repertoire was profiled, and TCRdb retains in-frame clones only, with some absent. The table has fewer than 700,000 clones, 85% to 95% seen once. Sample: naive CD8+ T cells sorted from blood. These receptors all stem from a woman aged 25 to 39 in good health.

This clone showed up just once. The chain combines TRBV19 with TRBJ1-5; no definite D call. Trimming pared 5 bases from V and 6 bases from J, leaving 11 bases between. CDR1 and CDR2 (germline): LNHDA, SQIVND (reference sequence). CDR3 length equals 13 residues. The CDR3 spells CASSLAWGQPQHF. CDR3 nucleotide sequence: TGTGCCAGTAGTCTGGCCTGGGGTCAGCCCCAGCATTTT.

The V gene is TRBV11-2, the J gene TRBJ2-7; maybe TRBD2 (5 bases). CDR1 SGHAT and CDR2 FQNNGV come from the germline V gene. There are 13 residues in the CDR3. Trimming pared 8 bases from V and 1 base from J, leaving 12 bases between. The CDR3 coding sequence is TGTGCCAGCGGCCTTCCGGGGTCCTACGAGCAGTACTTC. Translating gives CASGLPGSYEQYF.

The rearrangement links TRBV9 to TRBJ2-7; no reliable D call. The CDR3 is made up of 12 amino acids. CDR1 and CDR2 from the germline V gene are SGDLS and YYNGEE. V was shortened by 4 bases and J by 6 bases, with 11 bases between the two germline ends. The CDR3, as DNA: TGTGCCAGCAGCCCATCGGACGGCGAGCAGTACTTC. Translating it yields CASSPSDGEQYF.

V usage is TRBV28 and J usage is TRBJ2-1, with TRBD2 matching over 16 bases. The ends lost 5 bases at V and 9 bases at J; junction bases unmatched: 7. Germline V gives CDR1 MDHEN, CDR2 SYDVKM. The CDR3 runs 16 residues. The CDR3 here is CASSPGTSGRAGEQFF. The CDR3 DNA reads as TGTGCCAGCAGTCCCGGGACTAGCGGGAGGGCCGGTGAGCAGTTCTTC.

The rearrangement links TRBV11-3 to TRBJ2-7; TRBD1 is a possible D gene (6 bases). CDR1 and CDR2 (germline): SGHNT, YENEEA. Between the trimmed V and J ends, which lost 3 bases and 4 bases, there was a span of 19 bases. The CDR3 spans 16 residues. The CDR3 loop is CASSFLGLDRLYEQYF. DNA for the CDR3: TGTGCCAGCAGCTTCCTCGGGCTTGACAGGCTGTACGAGCAGTACTTC.

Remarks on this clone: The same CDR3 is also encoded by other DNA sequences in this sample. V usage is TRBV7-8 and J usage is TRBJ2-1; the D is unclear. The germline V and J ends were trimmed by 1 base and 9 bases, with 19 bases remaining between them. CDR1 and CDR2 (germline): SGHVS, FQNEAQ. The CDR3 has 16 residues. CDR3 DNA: TGTGCCAGCAGCTTAGAATACAGCGCCACGGGTGGTGAGCAGTTCTTC. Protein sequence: CASSLEYSATGGEQFF.

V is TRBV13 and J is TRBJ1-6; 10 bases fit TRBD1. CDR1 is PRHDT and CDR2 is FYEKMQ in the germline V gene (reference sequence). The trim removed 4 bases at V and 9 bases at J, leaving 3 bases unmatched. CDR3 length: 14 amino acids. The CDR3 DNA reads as TGTGCCAGCAGCTCTGGGACAGGGGTTTCACCCCTCCACTTT. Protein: CASSSGTGVSPLHF.

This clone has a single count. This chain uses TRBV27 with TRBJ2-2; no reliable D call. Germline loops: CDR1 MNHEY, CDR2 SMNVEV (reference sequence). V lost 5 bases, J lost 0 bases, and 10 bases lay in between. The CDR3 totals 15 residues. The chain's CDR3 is CASSAWATNTGELFF. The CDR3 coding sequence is TGTGCCAGCAGTGCATGGGCGACGAACACCGGGGAGCTGTTTTTT.

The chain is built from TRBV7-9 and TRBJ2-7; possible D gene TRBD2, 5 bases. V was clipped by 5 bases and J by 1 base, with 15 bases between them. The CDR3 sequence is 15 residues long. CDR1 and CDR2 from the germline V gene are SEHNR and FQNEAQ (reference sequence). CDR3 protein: CASSQFSSGSYEQYF. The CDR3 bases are TGTGCCAGCAGCCAATTTTCCTCGGGGTCCTACGAGCAGTACTTC.

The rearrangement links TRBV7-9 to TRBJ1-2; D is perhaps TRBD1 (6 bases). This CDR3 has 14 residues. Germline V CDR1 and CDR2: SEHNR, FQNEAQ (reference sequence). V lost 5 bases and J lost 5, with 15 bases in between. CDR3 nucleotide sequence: TGTGCCAGCAGCGAGTCCCGGGACATTTATGGCTACACCTTC. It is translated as CASSESRDIYGYTF. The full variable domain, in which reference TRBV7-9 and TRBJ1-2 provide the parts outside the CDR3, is DTGVSQNPRHKITKRGQNVTFRCDPISEHNRLYWYRQTLGQGPEFLTYFQNEAQLEKSRLLSDRFSAERPKGSFSTLEIQRTEQGDSAMYLCASSESRDIYGYTFGSGTRLTVV.

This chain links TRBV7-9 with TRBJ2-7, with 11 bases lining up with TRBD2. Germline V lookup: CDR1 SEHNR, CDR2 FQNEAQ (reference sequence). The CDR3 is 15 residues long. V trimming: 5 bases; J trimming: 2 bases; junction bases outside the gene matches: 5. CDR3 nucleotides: TGTGCCAGCAGCCCGAAGACTAGCGGGACCTACGAGCAGTACTTC. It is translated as CASSPKTSGTYEQYF.

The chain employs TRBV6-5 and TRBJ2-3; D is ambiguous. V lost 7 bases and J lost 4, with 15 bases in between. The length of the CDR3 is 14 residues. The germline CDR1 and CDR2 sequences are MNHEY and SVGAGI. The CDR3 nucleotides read TGTGCCAGCACGGCAGGCCACCGCTCAGATACGCAGTATTTT. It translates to CASTAGHRSDTQYF.

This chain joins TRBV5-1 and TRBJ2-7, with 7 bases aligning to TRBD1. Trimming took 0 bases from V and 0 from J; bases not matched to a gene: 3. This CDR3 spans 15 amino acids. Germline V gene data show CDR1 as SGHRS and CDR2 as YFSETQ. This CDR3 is CASSLDRGTSYEQYF. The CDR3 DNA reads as TGCGCCAGCAGCTTGGACAGGGGAACCTCCTACGAGCAGTACTTC.

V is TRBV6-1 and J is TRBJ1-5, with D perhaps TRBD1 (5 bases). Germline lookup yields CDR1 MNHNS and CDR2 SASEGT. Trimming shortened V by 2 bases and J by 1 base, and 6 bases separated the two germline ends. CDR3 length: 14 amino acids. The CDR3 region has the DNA TGTGCCAGCAGTGAAAGGGGAAGCAATCAGCCCCAGCATTTT. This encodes CASSERGSNQPQHF.

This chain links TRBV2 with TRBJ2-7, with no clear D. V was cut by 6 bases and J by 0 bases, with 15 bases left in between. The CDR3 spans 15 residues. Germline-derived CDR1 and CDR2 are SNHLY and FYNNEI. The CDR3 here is CASSSIGASSYEQYF. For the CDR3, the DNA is TGTGCCAGCAGCTCCATTGGCGCCAGCTCCTACGAGCAGTACTTC.

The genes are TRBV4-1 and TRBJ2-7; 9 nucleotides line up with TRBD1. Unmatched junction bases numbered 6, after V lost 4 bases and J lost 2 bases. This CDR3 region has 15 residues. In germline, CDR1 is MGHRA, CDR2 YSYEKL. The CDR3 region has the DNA TGCGCCAGCAGCCGGATATGGGACAGGGCCTACGAGCAGTACTTC. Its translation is CASSRIWDRAYEQYF.

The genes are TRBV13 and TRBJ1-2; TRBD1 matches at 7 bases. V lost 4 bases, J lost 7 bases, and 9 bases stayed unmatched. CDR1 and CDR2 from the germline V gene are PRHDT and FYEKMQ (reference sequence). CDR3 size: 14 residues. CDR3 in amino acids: CASSSGRGLGGYTF. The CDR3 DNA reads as TGTGCCAGCAGCTCTGGGAGGGGGCTTGGTGGCTACACCTTC.

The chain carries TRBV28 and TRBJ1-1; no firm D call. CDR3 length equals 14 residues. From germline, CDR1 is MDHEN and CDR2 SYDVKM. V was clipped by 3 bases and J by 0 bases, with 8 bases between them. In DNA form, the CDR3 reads TGTGCCAGCAGTTTCTGGACCCTGAACACTGAAGCTTTCTTT. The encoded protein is CASSFWTLNTEAFF.

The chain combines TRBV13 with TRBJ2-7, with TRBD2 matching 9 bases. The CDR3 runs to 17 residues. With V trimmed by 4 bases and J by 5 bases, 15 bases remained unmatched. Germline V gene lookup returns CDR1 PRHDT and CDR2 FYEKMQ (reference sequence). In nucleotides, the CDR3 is TGTGCCAGCAGCTCGCACACCTCTAGCGGGATCCTTAACGAGCAGTACTTC. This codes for CASSSHTSSGILNEQYF.

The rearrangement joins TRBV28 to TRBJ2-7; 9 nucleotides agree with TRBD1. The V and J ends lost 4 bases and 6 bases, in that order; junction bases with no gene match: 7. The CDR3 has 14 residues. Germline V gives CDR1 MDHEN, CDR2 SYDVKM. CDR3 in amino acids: CASSWGQGLAEQYF. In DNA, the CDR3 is TGTGCCAGCAGTTGGGGACAGGGTCTAGCCGAGCAGTACTTC. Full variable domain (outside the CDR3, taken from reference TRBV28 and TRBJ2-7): DVKVTQSSRYLVKRTGEKVFLECVQDMDHENMFWYRQDPGLGLRLIYFSYDVKMKEKGDIPEGYSVSREKKERFSLILESASTNQTSMYLCASSWGQGLAEQYFGPGTRLTVT.

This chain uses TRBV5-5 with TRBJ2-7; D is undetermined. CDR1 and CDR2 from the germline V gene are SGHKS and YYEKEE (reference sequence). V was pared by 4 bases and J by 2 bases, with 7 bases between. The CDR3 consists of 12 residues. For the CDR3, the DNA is TGTGCCAGCAGCAGCCACACCTACGAGCAGTACTTC. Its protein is CASSSHTYEQYF.

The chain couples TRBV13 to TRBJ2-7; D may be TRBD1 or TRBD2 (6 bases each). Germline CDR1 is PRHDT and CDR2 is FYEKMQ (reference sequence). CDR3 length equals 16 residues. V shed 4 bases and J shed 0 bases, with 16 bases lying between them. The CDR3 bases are TGTGCCAGCAGCTCATGGCGGGACATTAGCTCCTACGAGCAGTACTTC. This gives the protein CASSSWRDISSYEQYF.

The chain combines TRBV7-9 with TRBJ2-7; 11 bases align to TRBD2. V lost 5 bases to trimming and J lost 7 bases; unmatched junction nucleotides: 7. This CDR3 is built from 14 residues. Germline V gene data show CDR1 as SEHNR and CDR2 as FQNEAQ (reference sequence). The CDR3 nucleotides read TGTGCCAGCAGCACGCCACTAGCGGGAGCTGAGCAGTACTTC. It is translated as CASSTPLAGAEQYF.

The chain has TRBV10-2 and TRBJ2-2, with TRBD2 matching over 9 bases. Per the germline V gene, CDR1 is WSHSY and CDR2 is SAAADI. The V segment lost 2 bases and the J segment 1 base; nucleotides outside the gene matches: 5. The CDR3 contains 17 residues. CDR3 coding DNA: TGCGCCAGCAGTGAGGTAGCGGGAGACTGGAACACCGGGGAGCTGTTTTTT. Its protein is CASSEVAGDWNTGELFF.

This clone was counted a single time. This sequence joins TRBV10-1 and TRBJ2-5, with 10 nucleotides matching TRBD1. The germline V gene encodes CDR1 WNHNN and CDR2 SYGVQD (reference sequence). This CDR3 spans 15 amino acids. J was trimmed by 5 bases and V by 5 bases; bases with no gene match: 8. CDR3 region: CASSPGTGDVETQYF. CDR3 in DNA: TGCGCCAGCAGTCCTGGGACAGGGGATGTGGAGACCCAGTACTTC.

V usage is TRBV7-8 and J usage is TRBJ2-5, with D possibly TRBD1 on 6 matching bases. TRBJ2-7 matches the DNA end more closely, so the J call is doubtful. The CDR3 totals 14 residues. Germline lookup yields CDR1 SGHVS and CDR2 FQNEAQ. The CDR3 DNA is TGTGCCAGCAGCTTAGATCGCAGGGGCTACGAGCAGTACTTC. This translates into CASSLDRRGYEQYF.

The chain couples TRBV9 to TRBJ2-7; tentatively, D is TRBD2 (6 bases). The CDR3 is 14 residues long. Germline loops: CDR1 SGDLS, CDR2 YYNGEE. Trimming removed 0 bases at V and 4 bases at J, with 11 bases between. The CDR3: CASSVAAREYEQYF. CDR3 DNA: TGTGCCAGCAGCGTAGCGGCACGGGAGTACGAGCAGTACTTC. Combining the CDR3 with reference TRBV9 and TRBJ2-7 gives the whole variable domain DSGVTQTPKHLITATGQRVTLRCSPRSGDLSVYWYQQSLDQGLQFLIQYYNGEERAKGNILERFSAQQFPDLHSELNLSSLELGDSALYFCASSVAAREYEQYFGPGTRLTVT.

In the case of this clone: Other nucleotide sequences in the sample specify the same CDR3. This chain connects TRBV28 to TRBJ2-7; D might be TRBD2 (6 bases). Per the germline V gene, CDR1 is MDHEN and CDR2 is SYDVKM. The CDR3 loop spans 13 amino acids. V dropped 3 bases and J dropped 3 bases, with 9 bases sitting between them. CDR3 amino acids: CASSFRGYYEQYF. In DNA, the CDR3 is TGTGCCAGCAGTTTTCGGGGGTACTACGAGCAGTACTTC.

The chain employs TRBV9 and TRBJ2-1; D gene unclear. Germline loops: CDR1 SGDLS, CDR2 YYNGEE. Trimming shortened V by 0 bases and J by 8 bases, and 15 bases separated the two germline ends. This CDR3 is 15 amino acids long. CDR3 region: CASSVGNPLGDEQFF. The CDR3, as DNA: TGTGCCAGCAGCGTAGGGAATCCGCTTGGCGATGAGCAGTTCTTC. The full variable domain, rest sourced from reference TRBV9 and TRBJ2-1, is DSGVTQTPKHLITATGQRVTLRCSPRSGDLSVYWYQQSLDQGLQFLIQYYNGEERAKGNILERFSAQQFPDLHSELNLSSLELGDSALYFCASSVGNPLGDEQFFGPGTRLTVL.